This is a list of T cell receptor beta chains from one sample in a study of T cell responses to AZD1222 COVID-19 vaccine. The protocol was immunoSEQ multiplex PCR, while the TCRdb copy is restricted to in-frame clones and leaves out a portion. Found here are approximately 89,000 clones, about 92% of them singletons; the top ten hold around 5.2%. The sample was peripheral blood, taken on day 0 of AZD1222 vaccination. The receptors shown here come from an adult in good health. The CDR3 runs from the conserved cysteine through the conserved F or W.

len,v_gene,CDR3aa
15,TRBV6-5,CASSLTGTGGNEQFF
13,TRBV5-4,CASSLAPGTEAFF
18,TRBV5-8,CASSPGSGRSSSYNEQFF
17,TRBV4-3,CASSQEPQGASNEKLFF
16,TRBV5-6,CASSSTERSSTDTQYF
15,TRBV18,CASSPEGLLNYEQYF
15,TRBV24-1,CATSDLISGNGEQFF
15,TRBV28,CASSFAGTGGLGYTF
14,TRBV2,CASSERQSYNEQFF
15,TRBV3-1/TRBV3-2,CASSQVRGRGDGYTF
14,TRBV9,CASGSGQGTDTQYF
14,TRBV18,CASSRSSGTDTQYF
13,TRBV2,CASTLTVASGYTF
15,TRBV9,CASSVDPTSADTQYF
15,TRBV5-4,CASSSSRGSYNEQFF
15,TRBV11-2,CASNLGASLTYEQYF
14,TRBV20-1,CSASSGGQVYEQYF
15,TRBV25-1,CASSAQTGGGSPLHF
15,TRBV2,CASSSETGFVQPQHF
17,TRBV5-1,CASSLGQGYSGANVLTF
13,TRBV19,CASSWTGGQPQHF
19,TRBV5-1,CASSLVASGYGSSYNEQFF